Listed below are T cell receptor beta chains from one sample, sequenced in a study of T-cell memory formation after mild COVID-19. TCRdb recomputed calls from the 5' RACE reads with MiXCR, one row per CDR3 protein. The sample lists 220,000 or so distinct CDR3 sequences, 9.5% occurring once. The sample taken for sequencing was PBMCs or a T cell subset sorted from them (not recorded which). The receptors derive from a man between 18 and 35 years old who had mild COVID-19 (a few samples of this study predate the infection). Cell type and time point are not known. CDR3s include the opening cysteine and the closing phenylalanine or tryptophan. A D gene is named only where the DNA matches it firmly. Some rows mark clone size as missing; the rest say once, few, many or name a class of expanded clone.

J gene	D gene	V gene	clone size	CDR3 DNA	CDR3 protein
TRBJ2-2	.	TRBV12-3/TRBV12-4	.	TGTGCCAGCAGTTTAGCTTCCCCTCCTATCGGGGAGCTGTTTTTT	CASSLASPPIGELFF
TRBJ2-1	.	TRBV25-1	few	TGTGCCAGCAGTGAAGGAGCAGGGAAGAATGAGCAGTTCTTC	CASSEGAGKNEQFF
TRBJ1-2	.	TRBV20-1	many	TGCAGTGCTAGAGAGGGTAACTATGGCTACACCTTC	CSAREGNYGYTF
TRBJ2-7	TRBD1	TRBV29-1	few	TGCAGCGTTCTGGACAGGGCCTCCTACGAGCAGTACTTC	CSVLDRASYEQYF
TRBJ1-1	.	TRBV12-3/TRBV12-4	few	TGTGCCAGCAGTTTTTCCAGCATGAACACTGAAGCTTTCTTT	CASSFSSMNTEAFF
TRBJ2-3	.	TRBV18	.	TGTGCCAGCTCACAGGGGGGTCCAGACACAGATACGCAGTATTTT	CASSQGGPDTDTQYF
TRBJ1-1	.	TRBV3-1	few	TGTGCCAGCAGCCACCAGCAGGGTGAAGCTTTCTTT	CASSHQQGEAFF
TRBJ2-7	.	TRBV5-1	.	TGCGCCAGCAGCTTTTTGGGACTCCCCTACGAGCAGTACTTC	CASSFLGLPYEQYF
TRBJ2-7	TRBD1	TRBV29-1	few	TGCAGCGTTGATTTTGGACAGGCCCACGAGCAGTACTTC	CSVDFGQAHEQYF
TRBJ2-1	TRBD2	TRBV9	many	TGTGCCAGCAGCGTCTTAGCGGGCGTCTCCTACAATGAGCAGTTCTTC	CASSVLAGVSYNEQFF
TRBJ2-2	.	TRBV4-2	.	TGTGCCAGCAGCCAAGATCTACAGGGCCCGCGCCGTAGCGGGGAGCTGTTTTTT	CASSQDLQGPRRSGELFF
TRBJ2-5	TRBD1	TRBV27	many	TGTGCCAGCAGTCGGACAGGGGAAGAGACCCAGTACTTC	CASSRTGEETQYF
TRBJ1-5	TRBD1	TRBV12-3/TRBV12-4	few	TGTGCCAGCAGGGGGACAGGGGGCTATCAGCCCCAGCATTTT	CASRGTGGYQPQHF
TRBJ1-2	.	TRBV7-6	many	TGTGCCAGCAGCTTAGAGTCAAGGGGAGGCTACACCTTC	CASSLESRGGYTF
TRBJ1-5	.	TRBV2	.	TGTGCCAGCAGTTTTCAGGGATCAATACAGCCCCAGCATTTT	CASSFQGSIQPQHF
TRBJ2-1	.	TRBV11-3	.	TGTGCCAGCAGCTTAGGTACAGATGCTGAGCAGTTCTTC	CASSLGTDAEQFF
TRBJ2-7	TRBD1	TRBV5-1	few	TGCGCCAGCAGCGACAGGGATTTAAGCGAGCAGTACTTC	CASSDRDLSEQYF
TRBJ2-1	.	TRBV6-5	few	TGTGCCAGCACCGAGATCACAGGGCGCGAGCAGTTCTTC	CASTEITGREQFF
TRBJ2-1	.	TRBV12-3/TRBV12-4	many	TGTGCCAGCAGTTACTATCCCGCCCTCAATGAGCAGTTCTTC	CASSYYPALNEQFF
TRBJ1-5	.	TRBV12-3/TRBV12-4	.	TGTGCCAGCAGCTGGGAGGAGAGCAATCAGCCCCAGCATTTT	CASSWEESNQPQHF
TRBJ2-1	.	TRBV18	many	TGTGCCAGCTCACCACCGGGACGGGACCCTTGGAGGCAGTTCTTC	CASSPPGRDPWRQFF
TRBJ1-1	.	TRBV4-1	few	TGCGCCAGCAGCCAAGATAAATTGAGACAACTGAACACTGAAGCTTTCTTT	CASSQDKLRQLNTEAFF
TRBJ2-1	TRBD2	TRBV5-1	many	TGCGCCAGCAGCGTGACTAGCGGGGGCATGGGGCATGAGCAGTTCTTC	CASSVTSGGMGHEQFF
TRBJ2-3	TRBD2	TRBV29-1	many	TGCAGCGTGGGGGGACTAGCGGGGTTCTCTAGCACAGATACGCAGTATTTT	CSVGGLAGFSSTDTQYF